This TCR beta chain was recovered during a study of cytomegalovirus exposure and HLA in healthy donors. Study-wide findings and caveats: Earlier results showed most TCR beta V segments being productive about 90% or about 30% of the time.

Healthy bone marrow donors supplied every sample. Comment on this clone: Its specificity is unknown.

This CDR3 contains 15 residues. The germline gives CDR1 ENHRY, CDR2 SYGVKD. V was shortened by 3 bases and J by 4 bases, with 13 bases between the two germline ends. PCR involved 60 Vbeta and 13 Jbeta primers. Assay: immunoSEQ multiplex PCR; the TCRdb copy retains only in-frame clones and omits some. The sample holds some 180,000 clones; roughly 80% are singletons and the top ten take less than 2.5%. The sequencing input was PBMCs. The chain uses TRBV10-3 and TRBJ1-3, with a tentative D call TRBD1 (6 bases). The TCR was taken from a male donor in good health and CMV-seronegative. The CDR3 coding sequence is TGTGCCATCAGTGACACAGGGAAGCGGGGAAACACCATATATTTT. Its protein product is CAISDTGKRGNTIYF.